The sample holds a few counts of the clone carrying this T cell receptor (beta chain). The data stem from a study of T-cell memory formation after mild COVID-19. CDR3 length equals 13 residues. With 6 bases clipped from V and 5 bases from J, the junction kept 6 bases outside the gene matches. Germline CDR1 and CDR2: MNHEY and SVGAGI. TCRdb redid the calling of the 5' RACE reads with MiXCR, one entry per CDR3 protein. Found here are 50,000 to 60,000 distinct CDR3 sequences, about 27% of them singletons; the top ten hold about 40%. The genes are TRBV6-5 and TRBJ2-5; 7 bases map to TRBD2. The source of this sequence is a man aged 18 to 30 who had mild COVID-19 (a few samples of this study predate the infection). Cell type and time point are not known. Sequenced material: PBMCs or a T cell subset sorted from them (not recorded which). The CDR3 here is CASRKGRVETQYF. The DNA of the CDR3 is TGTGCCAGCAGAAAGGGGAGGGTCGAGACCCAGTACTTC.